This T cell receptor beta chain was captured in a study of shared clonotypes between healthy human individuals. Overall study context: Every donor yielded three CD4 naive, three CD4 memory, two CD8 naive and one CD8 memory plate.

Germline V gene sequence: CDR1 KGHSH, CDR2 LQKENI. The CDR3 extends over 15 amino acids. Trimming removed 3 bases from V and 7 bases from J, with 18 bases in between. Using immunoSEQ multiplex PCR, the repertoire was profiled, and TCRdb retains in-frame clones only, with some absent. The data show millions of clones, just over 90% seen once. The chain joins TRBV18 to TRBJ1-2; D gene unclear. This receptor was taken from a man between 18 and 29 years old in good health. Input material: naive CD4+ T cells sorted from blood. Subset reported: CD45RA+ positively selected. This chain's CDR3 is CASSPLDDPTLGYTF. CDR3 coding DNA: TGTGCCAGCTCACCCTTGGACGATCCCACTCTTGGCTACACCTTC.